This T cell receptor beta chain was identified in a study of blood T cell repertoires in COVID-19. Libraries were prepared by immunoSEQ multiplex PCR; TCRdb keeps only in-frame clonotypes and omits some of them. The data contain about 120,000 clones, about 88% of them singletons. In this sample, this clone turned up once. The CDR3 is 11 residues long. Germline CDR1 reads SGHNT; CDR2 reads YYREEE (reference sequence). J was trimmed by 6 bases and V by 9 bases; bases with no gene match: 2. The chain recombines TRBV5-4 with TRBJ2-2, with 7 bases identical to TRBD1. The TCR comes from a man aged 60 to 75 with COVID-19, enrolled during active disease. Sequenced material: peripheral blood. Written as DNA, the CDR3 is TGTGCCACGACAGGGTCCGGGGAGCTGTTTTTT. Amino acids: CATTGSGELFF.